This TCR beta chain was sequenced during a study of CD8 T cells in ankylosing spondylitis. TCRdb passed the 5' RACE reads through MiXCR, listing each CDR3 protein once. The sample lists about 260,000 distinct CDR3 sequences, approximately 24% occurring once. V lost 6 bases and J lost 5; bases outside the gene matches: 7. Germline loops: CDR1 LGHDT, CDR2 YNNKEL (reference sequence). The CDR3 runs to 13 residues. The sequence was obtained from a male donor with ankylosing spondylitis or in good health (not recorded which). Sequencing was carried out using blood, either unsorted or a sorted T cell fraction (not recorded which). The chain carries TRBV3-1 and TRBJ2-7; the match to TRBD1 covers 7 bases. CDR3 bases: TGTGCCAGCAGTTCGACAGGGAGTAACGAGCAGTACTTC. Its translation: CASSSTGSNEQYF.